The 21 T cell receptor beta chains given below trace back to one sample, sequenced in a study of blood T cell repertoires in COVID-19. Produced via immunoSEQ multiplex PCR; TCRdb's table is partial and in-frame only. This table has some 130,000 clones, approximately 89% appearing once. Specimen: peripheral blood. The source is a woman aged 65 to 85 with COVID-19, enrolled during active disease.

The chain employs TRBV6-6 and TRBJ2-3, with 12 bases matching TRBD2. Germline lookup yields CDR1 MNHNY and CDR2 SVGAGI (reference sequence). This CDR3 comprises 15 residues. J gave up 4 bases and V 6 bases, and 5 bases lay outside the gene matches. CDR3 sequence reads: CASSRRTSGADTQYF. CDR3 in DNA: TGTGCCAGCAGCCGCCGGACTAGCGGGGCAGATACGCAGTATTTT.

J is TRBJ1-4 and V is TRBV4-1; TRBD1 matches 8 bases. Trimming removed 1 base from V and 8 bases from J; junction bases left unmatched: 9. Germline V gene lookup returns CDR1 MGHRA and CDR2 YSYEKL. This CDR3 comprises 16 residues. CDR3 in amino acids: CASSQVAGRGQEKLFF. The CDR3 coding sequence is TGCGCCAGCAGCCAAGTAGCGGGCAGGGGGCAGGAAAAACTGTTTTTT.

The chain recombines TRBV2 with TRBJ2-3; 11 bases match TRBD2. Germline values: CDR1 SNHLY, CDR2 FYNNEI. The CDR3 loop spans 15 amino acids. The CDR3 nucleotides read TGTGCAAACGGGGCTAGCGGGGGGTCGGCAGATACGCAGTATTTT. Amino acids: CANGASGGSADTQYF.

The chain couples TRBV5-4 to TRBJ2-7, with 9 bases lining up with TRBD1. The CDR3 is made up of 14 amino acids. Germline-derived CDR1 and CDR2 are SGHNT and YYREEE (reference sequence). The V and J ends lost 4 bases and 1 base, in that order; junction bases with no gene match: 3. The CDR3 spells CASSLDRGSYEQYF. CDR3 bases: TGTGCCAGCAGCCTCGACAGGGGGTCCTACGAGCAGTACTTC.

V gene TRBV25-1 combines with J gene TRBJ1-1, with D perhaps TRBD1 (5 bases). Germline V lookup: CDR1 MGHDK, CDR2 SYGVNS. V was pared by 3 bases and J by 5 bases, with 16 bases between. The CDR3 totals 15 residues. The CDR3 coding sequence is TGTGCCAGCAGTGAGAATGCAGGGAAGTTTACTGAAGCTTTCTTT. This sequence encodes CASSENAGKFTEAFF.

The J gene is TRBJ2-7, the V gene TRBV18, with a tentative D call TRBD1 (6 bases). V lost 5 bases, J lost 3 bases, and 14 bases lay in between. CDR3 size: 14 residues. Germline V CDR1 and CDR2: KGHSH, LQKENI. CDR3 nucleotides: TGTGCCAGCTCAGCGACAGGTGGAGTCTACGAGCAGTACTTC. It is translated as CASSATGGVYEQYF.

The CDR3 region has the DNA TGTGCCATCAGACAGGGGGCCGCGGATTCACCCCTCCACTTT. This codes for CAIRQGAADSPLHF. The rearrangement uses TRBV10-3 and TRBJ1-6; 9 bases match TRBD1. From germline, CDR1 is ENHRY and CDR2 SYGVKD. V dropped 6 bases and J dropped 8; count of bases not matched to a gene: 5. This CDR3 contains 14 residues.

The chain has TRBV21-1 and TRBJ2-7; TRBD1 is the table's D call and was not checked against the DNA. TRBV21-1 is a pseudogene segment. This CDR3 has 14 amino acids. The DNA for the CDR3 is TGTGCCAGCAGCCCCCAGGGTTGGTCGTACGAGCAGTACTTC. Translating gives CASSPQGWSYEQYF.

In this sample, this clone turned up a few times. The chain joins TRBV7-9 to TRBJ1-6; D perhaps matches TRBD1 (6 bases). Germline assignment: CDR1 SEHNR and CDR2 FQNEAQ (reference sequence). CDR3 size: 18 residues. Trimming removed 1 base from V and 9 bases from J, with 22 bases in between. The CDR3 DNA follows: TGTGCCAGCAGCTTAGATAGAGGGGGGGTCGGATCCGGTTCACCCCTCCACTTT. Translation: CASSLDRGGVGSGSPLHF.

The chain couples TRBV5-4 to TRBJ2-5; 10 bases align to TRBD2. J gave up 1 base and V 1 base, and 4 bases lay outside the gene matches. Germline CDR1 SGHNT, CDR2 YYREEE (reference sequence). This CDR3 has 16 residues. CDR3 coding DNA: TGTGCCAGCAGCTTGAAGCGGGGGGGTAGCCAAGAGACCCAGTACTTC. Translating it yields CASSLKRGGSQETQYF. Using reference TRBV5-4 and TRBJ2-5 for the parts outside the CDR3, the full variable domain is ETGVTQSPTHLIKTRGQQVTLRCSSQSGHNTVSWYQQALGQGPQFIFQYYREEENGRGNFPPRFSGLQFPNYSSELNVNALELDDSALYLCASSLKRGGSQETQYFGPGTRLLVL.

This clone showed up just once. This chain connects TRBV10-1 to TRBJ2-7; maybe TRBD1 (6 bases). The CDR3 is 15 amino acids. V lost 3 bases, J lost 5 bases, and 17 bases lay in between. CDR1 and CDR2 from the germline V gene are WNHNN and SYGVQD (reference sequence). CDR3: CASSDIQGRWDEQYF. The CDR3 coding sequence is TGCGCCAGCAGTGACATCCAGGGGAGATGGGACGAGCAGTACTTC.

This clone occurred once. This sequence joins TRBV7-2 and TRBJ2-1; 8 bases agree with TRBD2. The V gene's germline CDR1 is SGHTA and CDR2 FQGNSA. Trimming at V came to 4 bases and at J to 8 bases, leaving 16 bases not matched to a gene. The CDR3 is 17 residues long. CDR3 region: CASSSIRLAKAHDEQFF. CDR3 DNA sequence: TGTGCCAGCAGCTCAATCCGACTAGCGAAGGCACACGATGAGCAGTTCTTC.

CDR3 in DNA: TGTGCCAGCAGCACCCGACTAGCGGTCACCGGGGAGCTGTTTTTT. It specifies CASSTRLAVTGELFF. The J gene is TRBJ2-2, the V gene TRBV3-1 (or the pseudogene TRBV3-2); 9 bases match TRBD2. After removal of 5 bases from V and 4 bases from J, the junction contained 5 bases not matched to a gene. The CDR3 covers 15 residues. Germline CDR1 and CDR2: LGHDT and YNNKEL (reference sequence).

The chain is built from TRBV15 and TRBJ2-3; 8 bases agree with TRBD2. The germline CDR1 and CDR2 sequences are LNHNV and YYDKDF (reference sequence). The CDR3 covers 13 residues. Trimming cost V 0 bases and J 14 bases; bases outside gene matches: 7. The CDR3 DNA reads TGTGCCACCAGCAGAGATGGTCTAGCGGGTTGGTATTTT. Translated, it gives CATSRDGLAGWYF.

V and J are TRBV29-1 and TRBJ1-5; 8 nucleotides match TRBD1. J was trimmed by 7 bases and V by 6 bases; bases with no gene match: 8. Germline lookup yields CDR1 SQVTM and CDR2 ANQGSEA. The CDR3 extends over 13 amino acids. CDR3 sequence: CSVRQGRGQPQHF. CDR3 DNA: TGCAGCGTGAGACAGGGGAGGGGACAGCCCCAGCATTTT.

This clone is a singleton in its sample. J is TRBJ2-2 and V is TRBV5-1; 10 nucleotides line up with TRBD2. Trimming at V came to 0 bases and at J to 1 base, leaving 9 bases not matched to a gene. Germline CDR1 SGHRS, CDR2 YFSETQ. The CDR3 is 19 amino acids. The CDR3 nucleotides are TGCGCCAGCAGCTTGGTTCCTAGCGGGGGCCTTGGGAACACCGGGGAGCTGTTTTTT. As protein: CASSLVPSGGLGNTGELFF.

The V gene is TRBV5-4, the J gene TRBJ2-7; D not resolved. The germline V gene has CDR1 SGHNT and CDR2 YYREEE (reference sequence). Deletions cut 6 bases from V and 4 bases from J, with 11 bases between. The CDR3 loop spans 12 amino acids. CDR3 protein: CASIQLTYEQYF. The CDR3 nucleotides are TGTGCCAGCATCCAACTTACTTACGAGCAGTACTTC.

For this clone: The sample carries other DNA sequences with the same CDR3. The chain employs TRBV18 and TRBJ1-3, with TRBD1 matching 8 bases. The CDR3 spans 15 residues. Germline CDR1 reads KGHSH; CDR2 reads LQKENI. Unmatched junction bases numbered 5, after V lost 3 bases and J lost 4 bases. CDR3 nucleotide sequence: TGTGCCAGCTCACCTGGACAGGGTTCAGGAAACACCATATATTTT. Encoded protein: CASSPGQGSGNTIYF.

This sequence joins TRBV30 and TRBJ2-7, with TRBD1 identical over 10 bases. V dropped 3 bases and J dropped 6; count of bases not matched to a gene: 11. The CDR3 loop spans 15 amino acids. Germline CDR1 and CDR2: GTSNPN and SVGIG (reference sequence). In DNA, the CDR3 is TGTGCCTGGAGGGAACTGACAGGGGGCGCGGCCGAGCAGTACTTC. Protein: CAWRELTGGAAEQYF.

This rearrangement joins TRBV4-2 to TRBJ2-4; weak D call: TRBD2 (5 bases). V lost 1 base and J 0 bases, leaving 7 bases between the germline ends. Germline-derived CDR1 and CDR2 are LGHNA and YNFKEQ. This CDR3 has 15 amino acids. CDR3 DNA sequence: TGTGCCAGCAGCCAAGGGGAGATAGCCAAAAACATTCAGTACTTC. This codes for CASSQGEIAKNIQYF.

This sequence joins TRBV7-8 and TRBJ2-2, with D perhaps matching TRBD1 (6 bases). This CDR3 has 12 amino acids. The germline V and J ends were trimmed by 5 bases and 8 bases, with 9 bases remaining between them. Germline CDR1 SGHVS, CDR2 FQNEAQ. The CDR3 sequence is CASSHREGELFF. In DNA form, the CDR3 reads TGTGCCAGCAGCCACAGGGAGGGGGAGCTGTTTTTT. Full variable domain (rest looked up from reference TRBV7-8 and TRBJ2-2): GAGVSQSPRYKVAKRGQDVALRCDPISGHVSLFWYQQALGQGPEFLTYFQNEAQLDKSGLPSDRFFAERPEGSVSTLKIQRTQQEDSAVYLCASSHREGELFFGEGSRLTVL.